This T cell receptor (beta chain) was identified during a study of T-cell memory formation after mild COVID-19. Findings of the study overall: CD4+ bias marked clones expanding day 15 to 37, unlike balanced contracting clones. Mainly CM and EM harbored the contracting CD4+ clones; mainly EMRA harbored the CD8+ ones.

The CDR3 runs to 15 residues. Germline V lookup: CDR1 MNHEY, CDR2 SVGEGT. V was trimmed by 0 bases and J by 2 bases, leaving 8 bases between them. To note about this clonotype: Its antigen remains unidentified.

TCRdb fed the 5' RACE reads into MiXCR, producing one record per CDR3 protein. This table holds approximately 450,000 distinct CDR3 sequences, 15% to 20% found once. The gene calls are TRBV6-2 or TRBV6-3 and TRBJ1-5; D perhaps matches TRBD1 (5 bases). The sequenced sample consisted of PBMCs or a T cell subset sorted from them (not recorded which). The receptor comes from an adult woman who had mild COVID-19 (a few samples of this study predate the infection). Cell type and time point are not known. DNA of the CDR3: TGTGCCAGCAGTTACTCGGGGGGAGGCAATCAGCCCCAGCATTTT. Translation: CASSYSGGGNQPQHF.